This T cell receptor (beta chain) was sequenced during a study of T cells in women clearing cervical HPV infection (dated by TCRdb to the late 2010s). Broadly, across the study: Cases were some 26 women with histologically confirmed HPV16-related CIN3 or worse, including a couple of invasive cancers. The controls were 25 or so women whose single incident HPV16 infection cleared within 12 months with no development of precancer or cancer. Blood from cases was collected at the visit where the lesion was first found, while blood from controls was collected once the infection could no longer be detected. For cases, a median interval of roughly 150 days, with an interquartile range of 90 to 200 days, was observed between lesion detection and blood sampling. Because only a few women had HLA typing data, the possibility that HLA type acted as a confounder could not be ruled out. The exploratory proof-of-principle case-control study was nested within the Guanacaste HPV Natural History Study in Costa Rica and compared TCR repertoires across cervical HPV16 outcomes. Cases and controls were matched on age within five years and on year of sample collection. A median age of roughly 33 years was observed in cases versus approximately 40 in controls, and no significant differences in baseline characteristics were found. The parent cohort enrolled about 9,900 women aged 18 or older in Guanacaste, Costa Rica, in about 1993 to 1994 and followed the women for less than nine years. Five blinded duplicates per group were added as quality controls, so that approximately 60 samples were obtained: around 50 participants and 10 replicates.

Every participant had a single incident cervical HPV16 infection, and women with prevalent HPV16 infections were excluded. Cervical HPV DNA was detected with MY09/MY11 PCR, and genotyping was done with dot-blot hybridization. More than 14 mL of heparinized blood was centrifuged, after which the buffy coat was aliquoted, frozen at -30 degrees C, and then stored at -80 degrees C. QIAGEN kits were used to extract genomic DNA from the buffy coat specimens. Broader findings and caveats from the paper: Because the number of T cells per sample was unknown, the richness differences could reflect varying T-cell content rather than repertoire biology. TRBV6-7 relative abundance was lower in cases than in controls (roughly 0.12% versus 0.15%; Bonferroni P = 0.0008). Across sequencing depths, CIN3+ cases showed significantly higher TCR repertoire richness than controls, but evenness did not differ between the groups. Random forest classifiers combining richness and V gene abundances distinguished cases from controls with an estimated AUC of 0.83. Whether associations preceded infection or resulted from infection could not be shown with the cross-sectional design, and effector/memory subsets and HPV-specific T cells were not isolated.

The immunoSEQ assay used multiplex PCR to amplify TCR beta CDR3 regions from an average of roughly 1,200 ng of genomic DNA per sample. To correct primer bias, the assay used a complete synthetic TCR repertoire to set an amplification baseline. The amplicons were sequenced on the Illumina platform. Per the original workflow: Sequence errors were corrected by clustering with frequency ratios and a modified nearest-neighbor algorithm, and the sequences were then analyzed in the immunoSEQ Analyzer using IMGT gene definitions. At each rarefaction depth, TCR richness and evenness were averaged across 20 rarefaction repeats, and any sample with fewer sequences than the depth was left out. Wilcoxon rank sum tests with FDR correction were used to compare V, D and J gene relative abundances between the groups. In the blinded duplicates, the intraclass correlation was about 95% for TCR richness and averaged approximately 82% across fewer than 80 gene segments. The table comes from immuneACCESS by way of TCRdb, which keeps in-frame sequences with V and J called. Part of the clones is missing from these tables; in studies checked, under half for an unresolved V gene and the rest for unknown reasons. The V and J calls and clone size were taken over from that table, and D and trimming were inferred from the DNA. This sample's table carries around 21,000 clones. About 6% of the sample belongs to the ten largest clones.

Points on this clone: Its antigen is still unknown. The read stops 3 residues short of the end of the CDR3; the missing end is completed from the germline J gene.

Germline trimming amounts to 6 bases on V and 5 bases on J, with 9 as the count of junction bases outside the gene matches. Including the terminal cysteine and phenylalanine, the CDR3 comprises 15 residues. Sequencing covers 36 bases of the CDR3, shown here with the frame starting at base 1. Sequencing was performed on blood buffy coat. The V and J segments used are TRBV12-3 or TRBV12-4 and TRBJ2-5, with 10 central nucleotides matching TRBD1. The receptor comes from a woman aged 18 to 75 with a cervical HPV16 infection that either progressed to CIN3+ or cleared (not recorded which). CDR3 DNA (partial): TGTGCCAGCAGGCTACGACAGGGGGCTAGGGAGACC. The encoded protein is CASRLRQGARET. The full CDR3 is CASRLRQGARETQYF.